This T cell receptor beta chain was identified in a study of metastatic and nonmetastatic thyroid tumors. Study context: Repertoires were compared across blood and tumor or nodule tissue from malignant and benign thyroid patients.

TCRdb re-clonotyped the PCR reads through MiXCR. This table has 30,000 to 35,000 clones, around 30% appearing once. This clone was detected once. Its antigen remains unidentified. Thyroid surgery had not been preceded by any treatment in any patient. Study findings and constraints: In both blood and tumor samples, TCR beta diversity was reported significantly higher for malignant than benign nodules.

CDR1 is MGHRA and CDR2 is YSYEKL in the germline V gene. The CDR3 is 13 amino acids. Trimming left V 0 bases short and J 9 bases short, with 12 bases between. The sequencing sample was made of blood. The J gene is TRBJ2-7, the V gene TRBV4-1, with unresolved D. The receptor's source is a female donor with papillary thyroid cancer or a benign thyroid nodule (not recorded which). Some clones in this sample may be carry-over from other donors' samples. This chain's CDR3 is CASSQDSLRSQYF. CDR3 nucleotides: TGCGCCAGCAGCCAAGACTCCCTACGATCGCAGTACTTC.